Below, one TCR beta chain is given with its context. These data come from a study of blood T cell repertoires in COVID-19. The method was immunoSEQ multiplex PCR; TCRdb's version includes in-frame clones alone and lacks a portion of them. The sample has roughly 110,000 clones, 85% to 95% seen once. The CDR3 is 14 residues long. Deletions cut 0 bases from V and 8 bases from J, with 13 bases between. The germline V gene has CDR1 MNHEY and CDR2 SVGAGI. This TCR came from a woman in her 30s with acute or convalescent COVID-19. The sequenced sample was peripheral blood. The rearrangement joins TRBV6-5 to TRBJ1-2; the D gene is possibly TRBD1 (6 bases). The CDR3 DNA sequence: TGTGCCAGCAGTTACTCTGGGACAAGCGAAGGCTACACCTTC. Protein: CASSYSGTSEGYTF.